Given below is one TCR beta chain in context. What it recognizes is unknown. This entry comes from a study of OX40 agonist ivuxolimab in advanced cancers. Study background: It was permissible to have had prior anti-PD-1, anti-PD-L1 or anti-CTLA-4 therapy, and around 43% had some. Partial responses were observed in three patients, of whom one had hepatocellular carcinoma and two had cutaneous melanoma. Whole-study findings and limits: Expanded clones tended on average to be more numerous among CD8+ T cells than CD4+. At 0.1 to 3.0 mg/kg and by week 6, clonal expansion occurred in CD4+ and CD8+ blood T cells.

TCRdb's table, derived via immunoSEQ multiplex PCR, lists solely in-frame clones and lacks some. In the table there are under 80,000 clones, around 89% of which are singletons. This receptor was taken from an adult with an advanced solid tumor such as melanoma, head and neck, liver or kidney cancer. Source: CD4+ or CD8+ T cells sorted from blood, taken in a trial of the OX40 agonist ivuxolimab.

The chain's CDR3 is CASSFGTGLWETQYF. The DNA for the CDR3 is TGCGCCAGCAGCTTTGGGACAGGGTTGTGGGAGACCCAGTACTTC. V is TRBV5-1 and J is TRBJ2-5; 9 nucleotides line up with TRBD1. V dropped 2 bases and J dropped 5; count of bases not matched to a gene: 7. Germline CDR1 reads SGHRS; CDR2 reads YFSETQ. The CDR3 spans 15 residues.